Below, 21 T cell receptor beta chains from the same sample are listed, as sequenced in a study of identifying expanded T cells in peripheral blood. Sequencing used immunoSEQ multiplex PCR; TCRdb keeps in-frame clones, though not all of them. The sample includes 70,000 to 100,000 clones, about 86% of them seen just once. Material for sequencing was blood. Every receptor here comes from a person aged 18-70 years in good health.

The V call is TRBV30, the J call TRBJ2-1; 8 positions agree with TRBD1. Germline V lookup: CDR1 GTSNPN, CDR2 SVGIG (reference sequence). The CDR3 spans 15 residues. The chain's CDR3 is CARHSTGGPSNEQFF. The CDR3 bases are TGTGCAAGACACAGTACAGGGGGACCTTCCAATGAGCAGTTCTTC.

This rearrangement joins TRBV18 to TRBJ2-2; D is uncertain. V lost 8 bases to trimming and J lost 1 base, with 17 bases between them. CDR3 size: 16 residues. Germline lookup yields CDR1 KGHSH and CDR2 LQKENI. CDR3 region: CASRELNSLNTGELFF. CDR3 sequence (DNA): TGTGCCAGCAGGGAACTGAACAGCCTGAACACCGGGGAGCTGTTTTTT.

This chain joins TRBV4-3 and TRBJ2-7; 9 nucleotides align to TRBD1. After removal of 1 base from V and 6 bases from J, the junction contained 1 base not matched to a gene. This CDR3 region has 13 residues. CDR1 is LGHNA, CDR2 YSLEER, per germline. The DNA of the CDR3 is TGCGCCAGCAGCCAAGGGGACAGGGCCGAGCAGTACTTC. It specifies CASSQGDRAEQYF.

J is TRBJ1-5 and V is TRBV6-5; D unresolved. The CDR3 sequence is 14 residues long. CDR1 is MNHEY and CDR2 is SVGAGI in the germline V gene. Trimming stripped 0 bases from V and 4 bases from J, with 7 bases between. The CDR3 nucleotides are TGTGCCAGCAGTTACTCGACCGGGAATCAGCCCCAGCATTTT. Translating gives CASSYSTGNQPQHF.

The genes are TRBV6-5 and TRBJ2-7, with unresolved D. V lost 2 bases, J lost 2 bases, and 4 bases lay in between. This CDR3 spans 12 amino acids. Germline CDR1 and CDR2: MNHEY and SVGAGI. The CDR3 coding sequence is TGTGCCAGCAGTTACCCTACCTACGAGCAGTACTTC. Translation: CASSYPTYEQYF.

This chain uses TRBV7-9 with TRBJ1-1, with 7 positions matching TRBD1. This CDR3 is 14 amino acids long. Trimming cost V 6 bases and J 0 bases; bases outside gene matches: 4. CDR1 and CDR2 (germline): SEHNR, FQNEAQ (reference sequence). For the CDR3, the DNA is TGTGCCAGCAGTCAAGGACAGGTGAACACTGAAGCTTTCTTT. Amino acid sequence: CASSQGQVNTEAFF.

The rearrangement joins TRBV19 to TRBJ2-6, with a weak D call TRBD2 (6 bases). The ends were cut back, 3 bases at V and 4 bases at J, with 7 bases in the middle. Germline CDR1 LNHDA, CDR2 SQIVND (reference sequence). The CDR3 is 14 amino acids. This chain's CDR3 is CASSIAGGANVLTF. CDR3 DNA: TGTGCCAGTAGTATCGCGGGAGGGGCCAACGTCCTGACTTTC.

This chain joins TRBV4-1 and TRBJ1-3; 7 bases match TRBD1. V lost 0 bases, J lost 4 bases, and 9 bases stayed unmatched. CDR1 MGHRA and CDR2 YSYEKL come from the germline V gene. This CDR3 has 17 amino acids. The CDR3 DNA reads TGCGCCAGCAGCCAAGACATCTCAGGGGGTTACGGAAACACCATATATTTT. Translated, it gives CASSQDISGGYGNTIYF.

The chain employs TRBV7-8 and TRBJ1-5, with 7 bases that match TRBD1. CDR1 is SGHVS, CDR2 FQNEAQ, per germline. This CDR3 comprises 15 residues. J gave up 3 bases and V 3 bases, and 5 bases lay outside the gene matches. The DNA for the CDR3 is TGTGCCAGCAGCTTCCGACAGGGTATCAATCAGCCCCAGCATTTT. Residues: CASSFRQGINQPQHF.

This clone was observed a handful of times. V and J are TRBV29-1 and TRBJ1-1; D is ambiguous. The CDR3 loop spans 11 amino acids. V dropped 7 bases and J dropped 1 base, with 7 bases sitting between them. The V gene's germline CDR1 is SQVTM and CDR2 ANQGSEA. The chain's CDR3 is CSDLSNTEAFF. CDR3 nucleotide sequence: TGCAGCGACCTCTCGAACACTGAAGCTTTCTTT.

The chain combines TRBV6-5 with TRBJ2-7; TRBD1 matches 10 bases. The length of the CDR3 is 14 residues. Trimming took 10 bases from V and 6 from J; bases not matched to a gene: 12. Germline V gene data show CDR1 as MNHEY and CDR2 as SVGAGI. CDR3 in DNA: TGTGCCATACGCCCGGGACAGGGGTCGGGCGAGCAGTACTTC. Encoded protein: CAIRPGQGSGEQYF.

This chain connects TRBV5-6 to TRBJ1-2; no clear D. This CDR3 is built from 14 residues. Germline V CDR1 and CDR2: SGHDT, YYEEEE. V was trimmed by 2 bases and J by 6 bases, leaving 14 bases between them. The CDR3: CASSLVGFSDGYTF. The CDR3 DNA reads as TGTGCCAGCAGCTTAGTGGGGTTCTCGGATGGCTACACCTTC.

The chain uses TRBV5-5 and TRBJ2-7; 11 bases align to TRBD1. Germline V gene sequence: CDR1 SGHKS, CDR2 YYEKEE (reference sequence). V trimming: 4 bases; J trimming: 0 bases; junction bases outside the gene matches: 6. This CDR3 is built from 16 residues. Written as DNA, the CDR3 is TGTGCCAGCAGCCCCTTGGGACAGGGGGACTCCTACGAGCAGTACTTC. It encodes CASSPLGQGDSYEQYF.

V is TRBV18 and J is TRBJ1-5; possibly TRBD1 for D (6 bases). Per germline, CDR1 KGHSH and CDR2 LQKENI. This CDR3 has 16 residues. V lost 5 bases to trimming and J lost 4 bases, with 18 bases between them. This CDR3 is CASSSSEGGTNQPQHF. The DNA of the CDR3 is TGTGCCAGCTCATCCTCCGAGGGGGGAACTAATCAGCCCCAGCATTTT.

This chain connects TRBV7-9 to TRBJ1-3; D unresolved. The CDR3 length is 14 residues. CDR1 is SEHNR, CDR2 FQNEAQ, per germline (reference sequence). Trimming pared 3 bases from V and 0 bases from J, leaving 6 bases between. The CDR3 nucleotides read TGTGCCAGCAGCTTTTTCGCCTCTGGAAACACCATATATTTT. As protein: CASSFFASGNTIYF.

The chain uses TRBV11-2 and TRBJ2-1; D gene unclear. This CDR3 is built from 14 residues. Trimming took 1 base from V and 0 from J, leaving 4 bases between them. The germline V gene encodes CDR1 SGHAT and CDR2 FQNNGV. The CDR3 nucleotides are TGTGCCAGCAGCTTAGTCTCCTCCTACAATGAGCAGTTCTTC. This sequence encodes CASSLVSSYNEQFF.

The CDR3 sequence: CASSGDRSYGYTF. The DNA for the CDR3 is TGTGCCAGCAGCGGGGACAGGAGCTATGGCTACACCTTC. The J gene is TRBJ1-2, the V gene TRBV5-4; 8 positions agree with TRBD1. Germline values: CDR1 SGHNT, CDR2 YYREEE (reference sequence). Unmatched junction bases numbered 3, after V lost 4 bases and J lost 4 bases. The length of the CDR3 is 13 residues.

The rearrangement joins TRBV7-6 to TRBJ1-1, with a possible D match to TRBD1 (5 bases). V dropped 5 bases and J dropped 0 bases, with 19 bases sitting between them. CDR1 SGHVS and CDR2 FNYEAQ come from the germline V gene. CDR3 length: 17 residues. The CDR3, as DNA: TGTGCCAGCAGCGCTCTTCACCCGGGACCGCTGAACACTGAAGCTTTCTTT. It is translated as CASSALHPGPLNTEAFF.

The chain couples TRBV5-4 to TRBJ2-7; perhaps D is TRBD1 or TRBD2 (5 bases each). V lost 2 bases, J lost 3 bases, and 15 bases lay in between. CDR3 length equals 15 residues. Germline V gene data show CDR1 as SGHNT and CDR2 as YYREEE (reference sequence). The CDR3 coding sequence is TGTGCCAGCAGCTTCGCCGGGACCTCGAGCTACGAGCAGTACTTC. Translating it yields CASSFAGTSSYEQYF.

The CDR3 nucleotides are TGTGCCATCAGTTCGACAGGGGGTTTCACCGGGGAGCTGTTTTTT. This sequence encodes CAISSTGGFTGELFF. This chain uses TRBV10-3 with TRBJ2-2; 9 bases align to TRBD1. Trimming at V came to 5 bases and at J to 4 bases, leaving 5 bases not matched to a gene. CDR1 and CDR2 from the germline V gene are ENHRY and SYGVKD. The CDR3 runs to 15 residues.

The chain joins TRBV6-6 to TRBJ1-1; possible D gene TRBD1, 6 bases. With 7 bases removed from V and 2 bases from J, the gap between germline ends came to 17 bases. Germline-derived CDR1 and CDR2 are MNHNY and SVGAGI (reference sequence). The CDR3 has 15 residues. The DNA of the CDR3 is TGTGCCAGCAACGTAGGGGGGGGCGTTAACACTGAAGCTTTCTTT. Amino acids: CASNVGGGVNTEAFF.